These 27 T cell receptor beta chains originate from one sample sequenced in a study of shared clonotypes between healthy human individuals. Clones were sequenced by immunoSEQ multiplex PCR, and TCRdb holds only the in-frame ones, with some missing. The data show 470,000 or so clones, roughly 80% seen once. Sequences were obtained from PBMCs. The source of these receptors is a middle-aged woman in good health. Some clones in this sample may be carry-over from other donors' samples.

A single count supports this clone. The rearrangement uses TRBV7-8 and TRBJ2-3, with D perhaps assigned TRBD1 or TRBD2 (6 bases each). The V gene's germline CDR1 is SGHVS and CDR2 FQNEAQ. The CDR3 is 16 amino acids. The V and J ends lost 6 bases and 4 bases respectively, with 20 bases between them. The CDR3, as DNA: TGTGCCAGCAGACCTCAACCTCGGGGGCTGGCAGATACGCAGTATTTT. Protein: CASRPQPRGLADTQYF.

J is TRBJ1-2 and V is TRBV19, with 10 bases matching TRBD1. The trim removed 4 bases at V and 4 bases at J, leaving 6 bases unmatched. This CDR3 contains 15 residues. The germline CDR1 and CDR2 sequences are LNHDA and SQIVND (reference sequence). The CDR3 sequence is CASSTTGGWGYGYTF. The CDR3 coding sequence is TGTGCCAGTAGTACGACAGGGGGCTGGGGCTATGGCTACACCTTC.

With respect to this clone: A far larger clone is one base from this, pointing to a likely read error. The CDR3 does not end in the conserved phenylalanine or tryptophan, so this is likely a read error. The chain is built from TRBV30 and TRBJ1-1; D perhaps matches TRBD1 (5 bases). The germline V gene has CDR1 GTSNPN and CDR2 SVGIG (reference sequence). This CDR3 has 14 amino acids. Deletions cut 2 bases from V and 4 bases from J, with 14 bases between. This chain's CDR3 is CAWSQDGGSTEAFL. CDR3 sequence (DNA): TGTGCCTGGAGTCAGGACGGGGGGTCCACTGAAGCTTTCCTT.

This clone appeared many times. The V call is TRBV7-8, the J call TRBJ2-1; the match to TRBD1 covers 8 bases. Germline lookup yields CDR1 SGHVS and CDR2 FQNEAQ. The CDR3 has 14 residues. Trimming removed 5 bases from V and 5 bases from J; junction bases left unmatched: 5. The CDR3 bases are TGTGCCAGCAGCCCCGGACAGGGCCACAATGAGCAGTTCTTC. This sequence encodes CASSPGQGHNEQFF.

The table lists this clone with a count of one. The gene calls are TRBV7-2 and TRBJ2-5, with D hard to call. Germline V gene lookup returns CDR1 SGHTA and CDR2 FQGNSA. The CDR3 has 12 residues. Trimming removed 5 bases from V and 5 bases from J, with 9 bases in between. This chain's CDR3 is CASSRRFETQYF. The DNA of the CDR3 is TGTGCCAGCAGCCGTAGGTTCGAGACCCAGTACTTC.

The CDR3 bases are TGTGCCACCAGCAGAGGAGGGGGATTTCGCGGCTACACCTTC. The encoded protein is CATSRGGGFRGYTF. V usage is TRBV15 and J usage is TRBJ1-2, with D maybe TRBD1 (6 bases). Germline V gene lookup returns CDR1 LNHNV and CDR2 YYDKDF (reference sequence). The CDR3 is 14 residues long. With 1 base removed from V and 8 bases from J, the gap between germline ends came to 14 bases.

The rearrangement links TRBV14 to TRBJ2-7; no definite D call. There are 15 residues in the CDR3. Looked up from germline, CDR1 is SGHDN and CDR2 is FVKESK. V dropped 1 base and J dropped 6 bases, with 16 bases sitting between them. The CDR3 loop is CASSQVGVRVGEQYF. In nucleotides, the CDR3 is TGTGCCAGCAGCCAAGTTGGAGTGAGAGTAGGCGAGCAGTACTTC.

CDR3 sequence reads: CASSEWGSGETQYF. For the CDR3, the DNA is TGTGCCAGCAGTGAATGGGGTTCGGGGGAGACCCAGTACTTC. This chain connects TRBV6-1 to TRBJ2-5; perhaps TRBD2 as D (5 bases). CDR3 size: 14 residues. Looked up from germline, CDR1 is MNHNS and CDR2 is SASEGT. Trimming pared 2 bases from V and 5 bases from J, leaving 12 bases between.

The table lists this clone with a few counts. The chain links TRBV4-1 to TRBJ1-5; D is ambiguous. This CDR3 comprises 13 residues. CDR1 is MGHRA, CDR2 YSYEKL, per germline. V was trimmed by 1 base and J by 6 bases, leaving 7 bases between them. The DNA for the CDR3 is TGCGCCAGCAGCCAAGTCTCGAGTCAGCCCCAGCATTTT. Protein sequence: CASSQVSSQPQHF.

On this clone itself: This likely reflects a read error, since a far larger clone is one base away. The V call is TRBV2, the J call TRBJ2-2, with D uncertain. This CDR3 spans 11 amino acids. V was clipped by 9 bases and J by 5 bases, with 7 bases between them. Germline V lookup: CDR1 SNHLY, CDR2 FYNNEI. DNA of the CDR3: TGTGCCAGTCGCGTGACCGGGGAGCTGTTTTTT. It yields the protein CASRVTGELFF.

The gene calls are TRBV7-8 and TRBJ2-7, with 11 positions matching TRBD2. The CDR3 spans 17 residues. Germline V CDR1 and CDR2: SGHVS, FQNEAQ. J lost 2 bases, V lost 2 bases, and 8 bases had no gene match. CDR3 amino acids: CASSLTVLSGRAYEQYF. The CDR3 DNA is TGTGCCAGCAGCTTAACGGTCCTTAGCGGGAGGGCCTACGAGCAGTACTTC.

Concerning this clone: This likely traces to a read error, being one base from a far larger clone. The chain uses TRBV5-4 and TRBJ2-5; D perhaps matches TRBD1 (6 bases). V shed 3 bases and J shed 4 bases, with 13 bases lying between them. The CDR3 runs 14 residues. The germline V gene encodes CDR1 SGHNT and CDR2 YYREEE (reference sequence). The DNA for the CDR3 is TGTGCCAGCAGCTACGACAGGATCCGAGAGACCCAGTACTTC. As protein: CASSYDRIRETQYF.

In its sample, this clone was seen a few times. The genes are TRBV4-2 and TRBJ2-7; 10 bases are a match to TRBD2. Germline loops: CDR1 LGHNA, CDR2 YNFKEQ. With V trimmed by 0 bases and J by 4 bases, 3 bases remained unmatched. The CDR3 contains 15 residues. The CDR3 DNA follows: TGTGCCAGCAGCCAAGAACTAGCGGGAACGTACGAGCAGTACTTC. Its protein is CASSQELAGTYEQYF.

In its sample, this clone is medium-sized. Within the sample, other DNA sequences also encode this same CDR3. The V gene is TRBV9, the J gene TRBJ1-2; no reliable D call. The CDR3 is 13 residues long. V was clipped by 3 bases and J by 2 bases, with 8 bases between them. The germline V gene encodes CDR1 SGDLS and CDR2 YYNGEE. The CDR3 bases are TGTGCCAGCAGCGCTTCTAAAAACTATGGCTACACCTTC. Amino acid sequence: CASSASKNYGYTF.

The chain carries TRBV6-4 and TRBJ1-2, with 7 bases fitting TRBD1. Germline trimming cut 4 bases from V and 4 bases from J; bases unmatched to any gene: 12. This CDR3 has 16 amino acids. CDR1 and CDR2 from the germline V gene are MRHNA and SNTAGT. The CDR3 loop is CASSATIGTEVYGYTF. CDR3 sequence (DNA): TGTGCCAGCAGTGCCACCATTGGGACAGAGGTCTATGGCTACACCTTC.

Comments on this clone: Other DNA sequences from this sample encode an identical CDR3 as well. The V gene is TRBV20-1, the J gene TRBJ1-2, with D possibly matching TRBD1 (5 bases). CDR3 length: 11 residues. The germline V gene encodes CDR1 DFQATT and CDR2 SNEGSKA (reference sequence). V was pared by 3 bases and J by 4 bases, with 6 bases between. The CDR3: CSARDIYGYTF. The CDR3, as DNA: TGCAGTGCTAGGGACATCTATGGCTACACCTTC.

The chain uses TRBV14 and TRBJ1-2; no reliable D call. Germline loops: CDR1 SGHDN, CDR2 FVKESK. The CDR3 is made up of 13 amino acids. V lost 0 bases, J lost 5 bases, and 7 bases lay in between. The chain's CDR3 is CASSQDSQYGYTF. The CDR3 DNA reads as TGTGCCAGCAGCCAAGATTCCCAGTATGGCTACACCTTC.

The chain recombines TRBV4-3 with TRBJ2-7, with TRBD2 matching over 8 bases. This CDR3 is 16 amino acids long. With 4 bases clipped from V and 4 bases from J, the junction kept 12 bases outside the gene matches. Germline loops: CDR1 LGHNA, CDR2 YSLEER. The CDR3 loop is CASSLRSGSEGYEQYF. The CDR3 coding sequence is TGCGCCAGCAGCCTGCGGAGCGGGAGCGAGGGATACGAGCAGTACTTC.

The J gene is TRBJ2-7, the V gene TRBV28, with D perhaps TRBD2 (6 bases). V lost 2 bases, J lost 5 bases, and 19 bases lay in between. CDR3 size: 16 residues. Germline values: CDR1 MDHEN, CDR2 SYDVKM. In DNA form, the CDR3 reads TGTGCCAGCAGTTTAGTCTGGAGGGCAGGGTCCCACGAGCAGTACTTC. Translation: CASSLVWRAGSHEQYF.

This clone appeared a single time. A far bigger clonotype differs at one base, so this is likely a read error. At the DNA level, this CDR3 is encoded by other sequences in the same sample as well. The chain combines TRBV9 with TRBJ1-5; 7 nucleotides agree with TRBD1. The germline V gene encodes CDR1 SGDLS and CDR2 YYNGEE. The CDR3 consists of 14 residues. The CDR3 sequence is CASSPQGDLQPQHF. Here the CDR3 DNA reads TGTGCCAGCAGCCCCCAGGGGGACCTTCAGCCCCAGCATTTC.

The rearrangement links TRBV14 to TRBJ1-2, with 7 bases fitting TRBD1. V shed 1 base, J shed 3 bases, and the junction held 5 bases outside the gene matches. This CDR3 region has 15 residues. Germline CDR1 and CDR2: SGHDN and FVKESK. The CDR3 bases are TGTGCCAGCAGCCAAGCCGGGACAGTAGACTATGGCTACACCTTC. Translating gives CASSQAGTVDYGYTF.

Remarks on this clone: This likely traces to a read error, being one base from a far larger clone. The V and J genes are TRBV28 and TRBJ2-6, with D maybe TRBD1 (6 bases). This CDR3 has 16 amino acids. From germline, CDR1 is MDHEN and CDR2 SYDVKM. The CDR3 region is CASSSGQLDGANVPTF. The CDR3 DNA is TGTGCCAGCAGTTCCGGACAGTTAGATGGGGCCAACGTCCCGACTTTC.

The V and J genes are TRBV6-5 and TRBJ1-2, with unresolved D. Germline V gene lookup returns CDR1 MNHEY and CDR2 SVGAGI. This CDR3 comprises 13 residues. V dropped 9 bases and J dropped 5 bases, with 16 bases sitting between them. The CDR3 DNA is TGTGCCAGTCGCTCCTCCGGGGAGTATGGCTACACCTTC. Translation: CASRSSGEYGYTF.

Concerning this clone itself: A far larger clone is a single base away, which makes a read error likely. Other DNA sequences in this sample translate to the same CDR3. This chain joins TRBV4-3 and TRBJ1-3, with D unclear. The CDR3 is 15 amino acids. Trimming removed 3 bases at V and 0 bases at J, with 9 bases between. The V gene's germline CDR1 is LGHNA and CDR2 YSLEER. The CDR3 nucleotides read TGCGCCAGCAGCCAGACATATAGCTCTGGAAACACCATATATTTT. Its protein product is CASSQTYSSGNTIYF.

This sequence joins TRBV9 and TRBJ2-7; TRBD2 matches at 9 bases. Per germline, CDR1 SGDLS and CDR2 YYNGEE. The CDR3 spans 14 residues. V lost 4 bases, J lost 0 bases, and 2 bases stayed unmatched. CDR3 amino acids: CASSLAGASYEQYF. The DNA for the CDR3 is TGTGCCAGCAGCTTAGCGGGAGCCTCCTACGAGCAGTACTTC. Full variable domain (outside the CDR3, taken from reference TRBV9 and TRBJ2-7): DSGVTQTPKHLITATGQRVTLRCSPRSGDLSVYWYQQSLDQGLQFLIQYYNGEERAKGNILERFSAQQFPDLHSELNLSSLELGDSALYFCASSLAGASYEQYFGPGTRLTVT.

The chain recombines TRBV7-2 with TRBJ1-2; no firm D call. The germline V gene has CDR1 SGHTA and CDR2 FQGNSA. Trimming pared 2 bases from V and 3 bases from J, leaving 13 bases between. CDR3 length: 15 residues. CDR3 amino acids: CASSLRVVGDYGYTF. DNA for the CDR3: TGTGCCAGCAGCTTAAGGGTAGTGGGCGACTATGGCTACACCTTC.

The rearrangement joins TRBV6-4 to TRBJ2-1, with D uncertain. The ends were cut back, 5 bases at V and 5 bases at J, with 4 bases in the middle. CDR1 and CDR2 from the germline V gene are MRHNA and SNTAGT. The CDR3 loop spans 11 amino acids. The CDR3 nucleotides are TGTGCCAGCAGTCATGACAATGAGCAGTTCTTC. Translation gives CASSHDNEQFF.